Presented here are 21 T cell receptor beta chains from one specimen sequenced in a study of blood T cell repertoires in COVID-19. Repertoires were generated with immunoSEQ multiplex PCR, while TCRdb's copy carries only in-frame clones and drops some. The table records around 15,000 clones, about 89% of them present only once. The sequenced sample consisted of peripheral blood. The receptors come from a woman between 65 and 79 years old in a cohort sampled during active or convalescent COVID-19.

The rearrangement uses TRBV5-5 and TRBJ2-4, with D hard to call. The ends were cut back, 0 bases at V and 0 bases at J, with 19 bases in the middle. CDR1 is SGHKS and CDR2 is YYEKEE in the germline V gene (reference sequence). The CDR3 is 19 amino acids. CDR3 residues: CASSLAFFLTRQAKNIQYF. In DNA, the CDR3 is TGTGCCAGCAGCTTGGCATTTTTTTTGACCAGACAAGCCAAAAACATTCAGTACTTC. Using reference TRBV5-5 and TRBJ2-4 for the parts outside the CDR3, the full variable domain is DAGVTQSPTHLIKTRGQQVTLRCSPISGHKSVSWYQQVLGQGPQFIFQYYEKEERGRGNFPDRFSARQFPNYSSELNVNALLLGDSALYLCASSLAFFLTRQAKNIQYFGAGTRLSVL.

The CDR3 bases are TGCGCCAGCAGACAGGGACAGTACACCGGGGAGCTGTTTTTT. As protein: CASRQGQYTGELFF. V and J are TRBV5-1 and TRBJ2-2; 7 bases are shared with TRBD1. Germline CDR1 and CDR2: SGHRS and YFSETQ. This CDR3 is 14 amino acids long. V dropped 5 bases and J dropped 3; count of bases not matched to a gene: 4.

The chain couples TRBV15 to TRBJ1-1; possibly TRBD1 for D (5 bases). V was shortened by 2 bases and J by 3 bases, with 10 bases between the two germline ends. The germline gives CDR1 LNHNV, CDR2 YYDKDF (reference sequence). This CDR3 spans 14 amino acids. CDR3 coding DNA: TGTGCCACCAGCAGACCGTGGGGCGACACTGAAGCTTTCTTT. Its translation is CATSRPWGDTEAFF.

The rearrangement links TRBV6-2 or TRBV6-3 to TRBJ1-5; 12 positions agree with TRBD1. Per germline, CDR1 MNHEY and CDR2 SVGEGT. V was clipped by 5 bases and J by 0 bases; unmatched bases: 5. CDR3 length: 17 residues. DNA for the CDR3: TGTGCCAGCAGTGCCGGGACAGGGGGCTTTAGCAATCAGCCCCAGCATTTT. Translated, it gives CASSAGTGGFSNQPQHF.

V is TRBV28 and J is TRBJ2-3; 9 nucleotides match TRBD1. The V gene end was trimmed by 3 bases and the J gene end by 3 bases; junction bases not matched to a gene: 4. The CDR3 is made up of 15 amino acids. CDR1 MDHEN and CDR2 SYDVKM come from the germline V gene. The CDR3 loop is CASSFGDRDTDTQYF. CDR3 sequence (DNA): TGTGCCAGCAGTTTCGGGGACAGGGATACAGATACGCAGTATTTT.

This clone has a single count. This chain connects TRBV6-2 or TRBV6-3 to TRBJ2-5; possible D gene TRBD2, 6 bases. Germline-derived CDR1 and CDR2 are MNHEY and SVGEGT. The V and J ends lost 2 bases and 2 bases respectively, with 9 bases between them. The CDR3 sequence is 14 residues long. The CDR3 DNA is TGTGCCAGCAGTTACACGGGGGATCAAGAGACCCAGTACTTC. Translating it yields CASSYTGDQETQYF.

The chain combines TRBV27 with TRBJ2-3; tentatively, D is TRBD2 (5 bases). This CDR3 is built from 15 residues. The germline CDR1 and CDR2 sequences are MNHEY and SMNVEV (reference sequence). The V end lost 5 bases, the J end lost 2 bases, and 14 bases lay between the germline ends. The CDR3: CASSGRLSPTDTQYF. CDR3 coding DNA: TGTGCCAGCAGTGGAAGACTATCCCCCACAGATACGCAGTATTTT.

This chain connects TRBV2 to TRBJ1-2, with TRBD1 matching 11 bases. This CDR3 has 17 residues. Germline V gene data show CDR1 as SNHLY and CDR2 as FYNNEI. After removal of 8 bases from V and 0 bases from J, the junction contained 11 bases not matched to a gene. DNA of the CDR3: TGTGCCAGCCTTGCCCCGGGACAGGGGGTAACTAACTATGGCTACACCTTC. Protein: CASLAPGQGVTNYGYTF.

This chain joins TRBV9 and TRBJ2-3; TRBD2 might be the D (5 bases). Trimming removed 4 bases from V and 0 bases from J, with 15 bases in between. The germline gives CDR1 SGDLS, CDR2 YYNGEE. This CDR3 has 16 residues. CDR3 loop: CASSLVALSSTDTQYF. In DNA, the CDR3 is TGTGCCAGCAGCCTAGTAGCGCTTTCTAGCACAGATACGCAGTATTTT.

The rearrangement uses TRBV4-1 and TRBJ2-3; 10 bases are shared with TRBD2. The germline gives CDR1 MGHRA, CDR2 YSYEKL. J gave up 2 bases and V 6 bases, and 11 bases lay outside the gene matches. The CDR3 contains 17 residues. The CDR3 sequence is CASSPRTSGYFTDTQYF. CDR3 DNA: TGCGCCAGCAGTCCGCGGACTAGCGGCTATTTCACAGATACGCAGTATTTT.

The chain combines TRBV28 with TRBJ1-2; D unresolved. There are 13 residues in the CDR3. In germline, CDR1 is MDHEN, CDR2 SYDVKM. V gave up 2 bases and J gave up 6 bases, with 10 bases separating them. DNA of the CDR3: TGTGCCAGCAGTTTAACCCGGCGGGATGGCTACACCTTC. Translation gives CASSLTRRDGYTF.

J is TRBJ1-1 and V is TRBV7-6, with D perhaps TRBD1 (5 bases). Germline values: CDR1 SGHVS, CDR2 FNYEAQ. The CDR3 consists of 16 residues. V was shortened by 6 bases and J by 0 bases, with 17 bases between the two germline ends. The CDR3 reads CASSPWATALNTEAFF. CDR3 nucleotide sequence: TGTGCCAGCAGTCCTTGGGCGACAGCATTGAACACTGAAGCTTTCTTT.

The chain combines TRBV6-5 with TRBJ1-5; D is unresolved. Per the germline V gene, CDR1 is MNHEY and CDR2 is SVGAGI. There are 13 residues in the CDR3. Trimming shortened V by 5 bases and J by 5 bases, and 10 bases separated the two germline ends. The CDR3: CASSKHGDQPQHF. The CDR3 coding sequence is TGTGCCAGCAGTAAACACGGAGATCAGCCCCAGCATTTT.

For this clone: This sample includes further DNA sequences coding for the same CDR3. The rearrangement uses TRBV18 and TRBJ1-4, with TRBD1 matching over 9 bases. V lost 6 bases to trimming and J lost 6 bases; unmatched junction nucleotides: 5. Germline V lookup: CDR1 KGHSH, CDR2 LQKENI. This CDR3 spans 14 amino acids. The CDR3 loop reads CASSPRTGDEKLFF. The DNA for the CDR3 is TGTGCCAGCTCTCCCAGGACAGGGGATGAAAAACTGTTTTTT.

This rearrangement joins TRBV28 to TRBJ1-3, with D possibly TRBD1 on 6 matching bases. Germline CDR1 and CDR2: MDHEN and SYDVKM. This CDR3 has 17 residues. Trimming removed 4 bases from V and 0 bases from J, with 16 bases in between. The CDR3 is CASSSGQLTLSGNTIYF. CDR3 nucleotides: TGTGCCAGCAGTTCCGGACAGTTGACACTCTCTGGAAACACCATATATTTT.

CDR3 sequence (DNA): TGTGCCAGCAGTGAAGTAAGGCCGGGGGGGACCCAGTACTTC. It is translated as CASSEVRPGGTQYF. This sequence joins TRBV2 and TRBJ2-5; 7 nucleotides align to TRBD2. V trimming: 1 base; J trimming: 7 bases; junction bases outside the gene matches: 6. The CDR3 runs 14 residues. Per the germline V gene, CDR1 is SNHLY and CDR2 is FYNNEI.

The chain joins TRBV5-4 to TRBJ1-3; tentative D call: TRBD1 (6 bases). The CDR3 has 13 amino acids. Deletions cut 5 bases from V and 5 bases from J, with 11 bases between. The germline CDR1 and CDR2 sequences are SGHNT and YYREEE (reference sequence). CDR3 sequence reads: CASRPQGRNTIYF. The CDR3 nucleotides read TGTGCCAGCAGACCCCAGGGGAGAAACACCATATATTTT. Complete variable domain (other parts from reference TRBV5-4 and TRBJ1-3): ETGVTQSPTHLIKTRGQQVTLRCSSQSGHNTVSWYQQALGQGPQFIFQYYREEENGRGNFPPRFSGLQFPNYSSELNVNALELDDSALYLCASRPQGRNTIYFGEGSWLTVV.

Note on this clone: Compared with germline, one end of the junction differs, possibly owing to a read error. This chain links TRBV28 with TRBJ1-1; the match to TRBD1 covers 10 bases. This CDR3 contains 14 residues. In germline, CDR1 is MDHEN, CDR2 SYDVKM. CDR3 in amino acids: CASGTFGTGADAFF. DNA for the CDR3: TGTGCCAGCGGAACTTTCGGGACAGGGGCTGACGCTTTCTTT.

The J gene is TRBJ2-7, the V gene TRBV20-1; D uncertain. The CDR3 totals 14 residues. CDR1 and CDR2 (germline): DFQATT, SNEGSKA (reference sequence). V gave up 3 bases and J gave up 4 bases, with 16 bases separating them. The CDR3 bases are TGCAGTGCTAGTCTCCCAGATCGATTATACGAGCAGTACTTC. Amino acids: CSASLPDRLYEQYF.

V usage is TRBV19 and J usage is TRBJ1-5; no clear D gene. Germline CDR1 LNHDA, CDR2 SQIVND (reference sequence). CDR3 length: 16 amino acids. The germline V and J ends were trimmed by 5 bases and 2 bases, with 16 bases remaining between them. The CDR3 DNA reads as TGTGCCAGTAGTGTCCGGGATAATTGGGGCAATCAGCCCCAGCATTTT. This sequence encodes CASSVRDNWGNQPQHF. The full variable domain, in which reference TRBV19 and TRBJ1-5 provide the parts outside the CDR3, is DGGITQSPKYLFRKEGQNVTLSCEQNLNHDAMYWYRQDPGQGLRLIYYSQIVNDFQKGDIAEGYSVSREKKESFPLTVTSAQKNPTAFYLCASSVRDNWGNQPQHFGDGTRLSIL.

The chain couples TRBV4-3 to TRBJ2-3; no clear D gene. Germline lookup yields CDR1 LGHNA and CDR2 YSLEER. Between the trimmed V and J ends, which lost 5 bases and 2 bases, there was a span of 14 bases. The CDR3 contains 15 residues. As DNA, the CDR3 is TGCGCCAGCAGCGAGGAAGTGGCCTCCACAGATACGCAGTATTTT. Translation: CASSEEVASTDTQYF.